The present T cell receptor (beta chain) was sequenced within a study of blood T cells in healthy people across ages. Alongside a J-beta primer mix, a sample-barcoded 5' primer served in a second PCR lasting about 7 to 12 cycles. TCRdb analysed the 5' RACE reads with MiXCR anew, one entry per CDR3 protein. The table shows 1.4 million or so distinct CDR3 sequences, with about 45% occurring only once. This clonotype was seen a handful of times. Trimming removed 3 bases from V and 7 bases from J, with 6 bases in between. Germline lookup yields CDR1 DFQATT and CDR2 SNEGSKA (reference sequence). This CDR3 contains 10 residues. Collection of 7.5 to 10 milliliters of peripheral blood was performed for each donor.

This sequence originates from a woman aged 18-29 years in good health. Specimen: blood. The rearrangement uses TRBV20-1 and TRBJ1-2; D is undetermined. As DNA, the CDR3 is TGCAGTGCTAGCGGAGGTGGCTACACCTTC. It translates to CSASGGGYTF.